The 21 T cell receptor beta chains presented below share a single source sample, sequenced in a study of PD-L1 blockade in urothelial cancer. Method: immunoSEQ multiplex PCR; TCRdb's copy keeps in-frame clones and lacks some. The repertoire holds more than 40,000 clones, 88% seen once, with 13% to 15% in the top ten. The source material was PBMCs, sampled around atezolizumab (anti-PD-L1) treatment. Receptor source: a woman aged 60 to 75 with urothelial cancer.

The V call is TRBV5-1, the J call TRBJ2-7; 7 bases map to TRBD1. Germline lookup yields CDR1 SGHRS and CDR2 YFSETQ. The CDR3 totals 19 residues. V lost 0 bases to trimming and J lost 1 base; unmatched junction nucleotides: 16. The CDR3 DNA is TGCGCCAGCAGCTTGGCCCCATCGACAGACAGGGTACTATCCTACGAGCAGTACTTC. Protein product: CASSLAPSTDRVLSYEQYF.

The J gene is TRBJ2-1, the V gene TRBV5-4; 10 nucleotides line up with TRBD2. This CDR3 has 17 amino acids. The trim removed 8 bases at V and 8 bases at J, leaving 19 bases unmatched. From germline, CDR1 is SGHNT and CDR2 YYREEE (reference sequence). The DNA for the CDR3 is TGTGCCAGTAACAATCCCGGTGGCGCCCTAGCGGGAGATGAGCAGTTCTTC. Translated: CASNNPGGALAGDEQFF.

V gene TRBV19 combines with J gene TRBJ2-7, with D perhaps TRBD2 (7 bases). CDR1 and CDR2 from the germline V gene are LNHDA and SQIVND (reference sequence). Trimming stripped 6 bases from V and 4 bases from J, with 13 bases between. The CDR3 is made up of 13 amino acids. CDR3 coding DNA: TGTGCCAGTAGGGCCCGGGGGGCGTACGAGCAGTACTTC. Translating gives CASRARGAYEQYF.

This clone was seen more than once but under ten times. V usage is TRBV4-3 and J usage is TRBJ1-2; TRBD1 matches at 7 bases. From germline, CDR1 is LGHNA and CDR2 YSLEER. V lost 4 bases to trimming and J lost 6 bases; unmatched junction nucleotides: 11. The CDR3 runs 15 residues. CDR3 sequence (DNA): TGCGCCAGCAGCCGCATCGACAGGGCAGAGGATGGCTACACCTTC. The encoded protein is CASSRIDRAEDGYTF.

V gene TRBV15 combines with J gene TRBJ2-2; 9 bases agree with TRBD1. Trimming at V came to 0 bases and at J to 0 bases, leaving 2 bases not matched to a gene. The CDR3 runs 17 residues. The germline V gene encodes CDR1 LNHNV and CDR2 YYDKDF (reference sequence). CDR3 region: CATSRDRTGANTGELFF. Here the CDR3 DNA reads TGTGCCACCAGCAGAGACCGGACAGGGGCGAACACCGGGGAGCTGTTTTTT.

The chain has TRBV6-6 and TRBJ2-5; tentative D call: TRBD1 (6 bases). The tail of the sequence fits TRBJ2-7 better, so the J call may be wrong. This CDR3 is built from 15 residues. Germline lookup yields CDR1 MNHNY and CDR2 SVGAGI (reference sequence). The CDR3: CASSYRLGHIYEQYF. Written as DNA, the CDR3 is TGTGCCAGCAGTTACCGGTTGGGACACATATACGAGCAGTACTTC.

The CDR3 sequence is CASSLTGAGSYEQYF. CDR3 DNA sequence: TGTGCCAGCAGCTTAACAGGGGCGGGGAGCTACGAGCAGTACTTC. The rearrangement joins TRBV5-4 to TRBJ2-7, with D possibly TRBD1 on 7 matching bases. Germline V gene data show CDR1 as SGHNT and CDR2 as YYREEE (reference sequence). Trimming took off 2 bases at V and 3 bases at J, with 15 bases between the two ends. This CDR3 has 15 residues.

The rearrangement uses TRBV7-6 and TRBJ2-1; D not certain. Germline V CDR1 and CDR2: SGHVS, FNYEAQ. The CDR3 is 14 residues long. Trimming took 2 bases from V and 5 from J, leaving 10 bases between them. CDR3 coding DNA: TGTGCCAGCAGCTTACGTGGCCCCGACAATGAGCAGTTCTTC. Translating it yields CASSLRGPDNEQFF.

In its sample, this clone was seen a few times. This chain connects TRBV27 to TRBJ2-3; tentative D call: TRBD2 (6 bases). The CDR3 totals 15 residues. CDR1 and CDR2 (germline): MNHEY, SMNVEV (reference sequence). Trimming removed 4 bases at V and 2 bases at J, with 13 bases between. The CDR3 DNA follows: TGTGCCAGCAGTTCCTCGGGACTTATCACAGATACGCAGTATTTT. Protein product: CASSSSGLITDTQYF.

This clone was recorded a few times. The chain has TRBV19 and TRBJ1-5; D is ambiguous. The V gene's germline CDR1 is LNHDA and CDR2 SQIVND (reference sequence). This CDR3 comprises 15 residues. Trimming stripped 2 bases from V and 0 bases from J, with 8 bases between. CDR3 bases: TGTGCCAGTAGTATACAGTCGAATAGCAATCAGCCCCAGCATTTT. It specifies CASSIQSNSNQPQHF. Full variable domain (remainder filled in from reference TRBV19 and TRBJ1-5): DGGITQSPKYLFRKEGQNVTLSCEQNLNHDAMYWYRQDPGQGLRLIYYSQIVNDFQKGDIAEGYSVSREKKESFPLTVTSAQKNPTAFYLCASSIQSNSNQPQHFGDGTRLSIL.

The chain uses TRBV19 and TRBJ1-5; D remains ambiguous. Germline CDR1 reads LNHDA; CDR2 reads SQIVND (reference sequence). The CDR3 contains 14 residues. The V end was cut by 4 bases, the J end by 3 bases, with 10 bases between. The CDR3 DNA sequence: TGTGCCAGTAGTAAGAAACAGCTCAATCAGCCCCAGCATTTT. Residues: CASSKKQLNQPQHF.

J is TRBJ2-2 and V is TRBV6-6; TRBD2 is a possible D gene (7 bases). The CDR3 extends over 15 amino acids. Germline loops: CDR1 MNHNY, CDR2 SVGAGI (reference sequence). V lost 6 bases and J lost 4, with 15 bases in between. The CDR3 here is CASRAGGLGTGELFF. CDR3 DNA: TGTGCCAGCAGGGCCGGGGGGCTGGGCACCGGGGAGCTGTTTTTT.

V usage is TRBV29-1 and J usage is TRBJ1-1; the D gene is possibly TRBD1 (6 bases). This CDR3 has 15 residues. In germline, CDR1 is SQVTM, CDR2 ANQGSEA. Trimming left V 1 base short and J 0 bases short, with 12 bases between. The CDR3 region is CSVEVDRRMNTEAFF. The CDR3 DNA reads TGCAGCGTTGAAGTCGACAGGAGGATGAACACTGAAGCTTTCTTT.

The genes are TRBV6-5 and TRBJ2-2; TRBD1 might be the D (5 bases). Trimming took off 10 bases at V and 6 bases at J, with 12 bases between the two ends. This CDR3 is 12 amino acids long. Germline CDR1 MNHEY, CDR2 SVGAGI. This CDR3 reads CATTQVPGELFF. DNA of the CDR3: TGTGCCACTACACAGGTCCCCGGGGAGCTGTTTTTT.

J is TRBJ2-1 and V is TRBV7-3; 14 bases line up with TRBD2. With V trimmed by 4 bases and J by 9 bases, 11 bases remained unmatched. Per germline, CDR1 SGHTA and CDR2 FQGTGA. The CDR3 covers 17 residues. The CDR3 sequence is CASSSSRLAGGRGEQFF. For the CDR3, the DNA is TGTGCCAGCAGCTCATCCCGACTAGCGGGGGGGCGGGGTGAGCAGTTCTTC.

CDR3 nucleotides: TGTGCCAGCAGTCTCATCAGGGTAAACTATGGCTACACCTTC. Translated, it gives CASSLIRVNYGYTF. V is TRBV2 and J is TRBJ1-2, with D perhaps TRBD1 (5 bases). V lost 5 bases and J 2 bases, leaving 12 bases between the germline ends. The germline CDR1 and CDR2 sequences are SNHLY and FYNNEI. This CDR3 has 14 residues.

The DNA for the CDR3 is TGCGCCAGCAGCCTCTCACCGGGGTTGAGCAATCAGCCCCAGCATTTT. Translation gives CASSLSPGLSNQPQHF. V usage is TRBV5-1 and J usage is TRBJ1-5, with unresolved D. V was clipped by 4 bases and J by 1 base, with 15 bases between them. The germline CDR1 and CDR2 sequences are SGHRS and YFSETQ. CDR3 length equals 16 residues.

This chain links TRBV19 with TRBJ2-3; D remains unclear. The CDR3 has 14 amino acids. Germline CDR1 and CDR2: LNHDA and SQIVND (reference sequence). Trimming took 6 bases from V and 2 from J, leaving 12 bases between them. CDR3 nucleotides: TGTGCCAGTAGGCAGGAATCCTACACAGATACGCAGTATTTT. This translates into CASRQESYTDTQYF.

The V gene is TRBV29-1, the J gene TRBJ2-5; 9 positions match TRBD1. Germline V lookup: CDR1 SQVTM, CDR2 ANQGSEA. The V segment lost 4 bases and the J segment 4 bases; nucleotides outside the gene matches: 7. CDR3 length equals 14 residues. In nucleotides, the CDR3 is TGCAGCGTTGGGGGACAGGGTAGTTCAGAGACCCAGTACTTC. Translation gives CSVGGQGSSETQYF.

The V and J genes are TRBV2 and TRBJ1-4; tentative D call: TRBD1 (5 bases). Deletions cut 1 base from V and 5 bases from J, with 11 bases between. Germline V gene data show CDR1 as SNHLY and CDR2 as FYNNEI. The CDR3 length is 15 residues. CDR3 loop: CASSEGSGRNEKLFF. CDR3 sequence (DNA): TGTGCCAGCAGTGAAGGTTCAGGGAGGAATGAAAAACTGTTTTTT.

The rearrangement uses TRBV7-2 and TRBJ2-5; 9 bases are shared with TRBD1. The germline CDR1 and CDR2 sequences are SGHTA and FQGNSA. The CDR3 spans 18 residues. With V trimmed by 1 base and J by 5 bases, 14 bases remained unmatched. CDR3 protein: CASSLGPTGTGSRETQYF. The CDR3, as DNA: TGTGCCAGCAGCTTAGGCCCCACCGGGACAGGGTCCCGGGAGACCCAGTACTTC.